Here is one TCR beta chain with its context. Germline V gene sequence: CDR1 DFQATT, CDR2 SNEGSKA (reference sequence). Trimming shortened V by 5 bases and J by 10 bases, and 13 bases separated the two germline ends. The CDR3 spans 11 residues. This specimen comes from a study of blood T cell repertoires in COVID-19. Sequencing was performed with immunoSEQ multiplex PCR; in TCRdb, only in-frame clones are kept and a portion is missing. Among about 180,000 clones listed, roughly 89% were seen once. Cohort placement rested on clinical history that participants reported themselves. The chain links TRBV20-1 to TRBJ2-3; D unresolved. The sequenced sample consisted of PBMCs or T cells enriched from blood (not recorded which). The receptor was derived from a woman aged 40 to 50 with acute COVID-19. As DNA, the CDR3 is TGCAGTGCTGCCCCGCTGCGCCCGCAGTATTTT. Its protein is CSAAPLRPQYF.